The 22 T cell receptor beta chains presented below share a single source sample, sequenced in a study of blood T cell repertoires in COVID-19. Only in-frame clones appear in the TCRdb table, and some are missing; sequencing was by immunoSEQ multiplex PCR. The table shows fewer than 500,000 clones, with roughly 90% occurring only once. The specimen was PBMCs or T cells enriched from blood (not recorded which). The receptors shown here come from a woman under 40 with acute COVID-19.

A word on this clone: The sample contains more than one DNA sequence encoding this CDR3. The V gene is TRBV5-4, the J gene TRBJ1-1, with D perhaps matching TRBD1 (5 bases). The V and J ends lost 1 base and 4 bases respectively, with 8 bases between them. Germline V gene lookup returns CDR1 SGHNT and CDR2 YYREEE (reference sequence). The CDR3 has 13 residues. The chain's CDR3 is CASSLQGGTEAFF. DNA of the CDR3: TGTGCCAGCAGCTTGCAGGGAGGCACTGAAGCTTTCTTT.

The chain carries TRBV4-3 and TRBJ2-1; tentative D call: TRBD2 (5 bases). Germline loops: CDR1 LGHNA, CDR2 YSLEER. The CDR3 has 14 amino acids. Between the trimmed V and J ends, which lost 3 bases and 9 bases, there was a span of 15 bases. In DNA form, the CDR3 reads TGCGCCAGCAGCCATGATATTAGCGCAGGTGAGCAGTTCTTC. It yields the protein CASSHDISAGEQFF.

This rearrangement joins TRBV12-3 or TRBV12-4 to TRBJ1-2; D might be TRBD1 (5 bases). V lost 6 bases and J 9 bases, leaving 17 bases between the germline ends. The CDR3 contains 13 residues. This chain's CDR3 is CASSQDGTFSYTF. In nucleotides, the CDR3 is TGTGCCAGCAGCCAGGATGGGACTTTTAGCTACACCTTC.

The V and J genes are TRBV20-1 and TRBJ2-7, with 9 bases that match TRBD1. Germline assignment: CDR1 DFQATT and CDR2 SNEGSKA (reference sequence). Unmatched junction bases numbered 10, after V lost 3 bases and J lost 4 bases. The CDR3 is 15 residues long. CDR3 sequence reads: CSASKSTGGTYEQYF. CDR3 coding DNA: TGCAGTGCTAGTAAATCGACAGGGGGAACGTACGAGCAGTACTTC.

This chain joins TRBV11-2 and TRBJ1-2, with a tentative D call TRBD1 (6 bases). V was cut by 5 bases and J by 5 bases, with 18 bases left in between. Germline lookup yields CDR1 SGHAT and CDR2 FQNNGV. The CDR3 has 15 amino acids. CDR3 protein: CASSPAGESFYGYTF. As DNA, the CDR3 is TGTGCCAGCAGCCCGGCAGGGGAAAGTTTTTATGGCTACACCTTC.

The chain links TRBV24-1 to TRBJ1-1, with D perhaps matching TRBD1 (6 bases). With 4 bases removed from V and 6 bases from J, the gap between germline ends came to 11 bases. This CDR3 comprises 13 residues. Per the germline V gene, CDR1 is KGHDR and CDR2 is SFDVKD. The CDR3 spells CATSEGGQSEAFF. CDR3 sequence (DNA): TGTGCCACCAGTGAGGGCGGACAGTCTGAAGCTTTCTTT.

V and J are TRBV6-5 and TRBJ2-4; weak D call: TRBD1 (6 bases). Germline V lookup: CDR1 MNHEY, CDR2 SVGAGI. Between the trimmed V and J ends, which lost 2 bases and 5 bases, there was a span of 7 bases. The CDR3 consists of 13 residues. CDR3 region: CASSYGGQNIQYF. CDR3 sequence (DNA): TGTGCCAGCAGTTACGGGGGCCAAAACATTCAGTACTTC.

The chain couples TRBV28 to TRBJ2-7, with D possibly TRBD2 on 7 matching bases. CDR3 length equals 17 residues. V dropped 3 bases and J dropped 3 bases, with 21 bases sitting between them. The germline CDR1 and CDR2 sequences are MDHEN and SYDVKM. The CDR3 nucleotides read TGTGCCAGCAGTTTCCTCCCCGGGGGGCCATTGGGCTACGAGCAGTACTTC. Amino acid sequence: CASSFLPGGPLGYEQYF.

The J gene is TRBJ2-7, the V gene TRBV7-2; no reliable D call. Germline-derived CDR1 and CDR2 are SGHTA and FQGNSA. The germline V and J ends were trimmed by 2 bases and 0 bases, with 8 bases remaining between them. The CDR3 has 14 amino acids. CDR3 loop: CASSLNPGSYEQYF. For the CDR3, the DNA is TGTGCCAGCAGCTTAAATCCGGGCTCCTACGAGCAGTACTTC.

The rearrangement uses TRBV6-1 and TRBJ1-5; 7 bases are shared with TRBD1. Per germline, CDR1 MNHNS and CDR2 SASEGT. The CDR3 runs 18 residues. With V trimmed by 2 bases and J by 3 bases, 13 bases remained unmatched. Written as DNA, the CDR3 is TGTGCCAGCAGTGAACTTTTGGGAGACAGGGTCTACAATCAGCCCCAGCATTTT. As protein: CASSELLGDRVYNQPQHF.

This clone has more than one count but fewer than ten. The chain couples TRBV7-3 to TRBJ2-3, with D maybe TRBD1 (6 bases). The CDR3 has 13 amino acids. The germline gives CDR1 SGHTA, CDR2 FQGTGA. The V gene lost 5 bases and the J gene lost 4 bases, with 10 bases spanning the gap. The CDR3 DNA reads TGTGCCAGCAGCCCTAAGGGGGCAGATACGCAGTATTTT. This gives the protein CASSPKGADTQYF.

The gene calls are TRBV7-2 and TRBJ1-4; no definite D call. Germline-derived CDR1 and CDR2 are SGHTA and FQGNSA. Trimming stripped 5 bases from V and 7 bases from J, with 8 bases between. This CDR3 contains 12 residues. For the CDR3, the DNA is TGTGCCAGCAGCCGGAGTGGTGAAAAACTGTTTTTT. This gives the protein CASSRSGEKLFF.

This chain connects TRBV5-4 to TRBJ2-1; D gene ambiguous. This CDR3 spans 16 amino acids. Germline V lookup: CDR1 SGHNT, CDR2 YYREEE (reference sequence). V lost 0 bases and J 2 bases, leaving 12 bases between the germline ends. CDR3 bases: TGTGCCAGCAGCTTGGCCGTTGGGCCCCCCTACAATGAGCAGTTCTTC. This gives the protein CASSLAVGPPYNEQFF.

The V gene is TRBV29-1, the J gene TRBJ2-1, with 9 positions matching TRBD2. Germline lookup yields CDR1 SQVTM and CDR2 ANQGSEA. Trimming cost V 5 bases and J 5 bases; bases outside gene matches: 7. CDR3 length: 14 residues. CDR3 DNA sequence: TGCAGCGTTCTGAGCGGGGGGACCCACAATGAGCAGTTCTTC. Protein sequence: CSVLSGGTHNEQFF.

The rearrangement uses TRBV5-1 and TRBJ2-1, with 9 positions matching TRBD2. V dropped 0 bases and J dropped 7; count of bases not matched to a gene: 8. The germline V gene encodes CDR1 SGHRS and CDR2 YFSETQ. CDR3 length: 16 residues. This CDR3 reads CASSLDLRGGQNEQFF. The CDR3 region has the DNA TGCGCCAGCAGCTTGGATTTGCGGGGGGGCCAAAATGAGCAGTTCTTC. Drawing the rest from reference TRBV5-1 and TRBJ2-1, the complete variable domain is KAGVTQTPRYLIKTRGQQVTLSCSPISGHRSVSWYQQTPGQGLQFLFEYFSETQRNKGNFPGRFSGRQFSNSRSEMNVSTLELGDSALYLCASSLDLRGGQNEQFFGPGTRLTVL.

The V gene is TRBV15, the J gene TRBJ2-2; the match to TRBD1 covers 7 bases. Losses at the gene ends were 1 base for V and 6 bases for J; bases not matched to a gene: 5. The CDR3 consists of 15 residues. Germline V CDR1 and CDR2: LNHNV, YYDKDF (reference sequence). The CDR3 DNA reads TGTGCCACCAGCAGAGTTGACAGGGACGCCGGGGAGCTGTTTTTT. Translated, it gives CATSRVDRDAGELFF.

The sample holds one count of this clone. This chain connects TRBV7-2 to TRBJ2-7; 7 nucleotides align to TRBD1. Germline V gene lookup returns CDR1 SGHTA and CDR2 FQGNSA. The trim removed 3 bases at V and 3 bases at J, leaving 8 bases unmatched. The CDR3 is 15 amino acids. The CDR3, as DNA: TGTGCCAGCAGCTTGTCGGACAGGATCAACTACGAGCAGTACTTC. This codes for CASSLSDRINYEQYF.

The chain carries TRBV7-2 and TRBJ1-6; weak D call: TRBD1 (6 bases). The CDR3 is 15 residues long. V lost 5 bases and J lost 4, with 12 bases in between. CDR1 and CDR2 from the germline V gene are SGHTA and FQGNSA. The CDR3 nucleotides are TGTGCCAGCAGCCTGGGCAGGGGTTATAATTCACCCCTCCACTTT. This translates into CASSLGRGYNSPLHF.

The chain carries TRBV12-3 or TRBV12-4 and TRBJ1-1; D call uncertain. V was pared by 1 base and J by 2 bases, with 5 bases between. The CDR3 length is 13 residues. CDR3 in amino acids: CASSLVINTEAFF. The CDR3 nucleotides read TGTGCCAGCAGTTTAGTTATTAACACTGAAGCTTTCTTT.

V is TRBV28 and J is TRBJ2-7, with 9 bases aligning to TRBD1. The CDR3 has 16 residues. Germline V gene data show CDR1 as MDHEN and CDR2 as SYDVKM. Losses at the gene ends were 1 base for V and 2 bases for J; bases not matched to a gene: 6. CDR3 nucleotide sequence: TGTGCCAGCAGTTTATCTAGGGACAGGGCTGCCTACGAGCAGTACTTC. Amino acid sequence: CASSLSRDRAAYEQYF. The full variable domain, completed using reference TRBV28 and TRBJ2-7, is DVKVTQSSRYLVKRTGEKVFLECVQDMDHENMFWYRQDPGLGLRLIYFSYDVKMKEKGDIPEGYSVSREKKERFSLILESASTNQTSMYLCASSLSRDRAAYEQYFGPGTRLTVT.

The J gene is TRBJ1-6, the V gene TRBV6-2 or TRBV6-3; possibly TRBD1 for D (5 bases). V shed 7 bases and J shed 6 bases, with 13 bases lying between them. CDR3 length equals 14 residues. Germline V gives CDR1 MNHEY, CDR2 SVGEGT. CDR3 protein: CASTPGSRNSPLHF. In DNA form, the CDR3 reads TGTGCCAGCACCCCAGGGAGTCGTAATTCACCCCTCCACTTT.

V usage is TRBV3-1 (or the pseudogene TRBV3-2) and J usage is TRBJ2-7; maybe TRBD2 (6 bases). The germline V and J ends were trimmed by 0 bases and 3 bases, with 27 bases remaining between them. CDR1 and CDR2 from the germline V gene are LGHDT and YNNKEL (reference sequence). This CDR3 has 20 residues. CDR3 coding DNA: TGTGCCAGCAGCCAAGATCGGTCGGTACCGAACGGGGGAGAGAACTACGAGCAGTACTTC. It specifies CASSQDRSVPNGGENYEQYF.